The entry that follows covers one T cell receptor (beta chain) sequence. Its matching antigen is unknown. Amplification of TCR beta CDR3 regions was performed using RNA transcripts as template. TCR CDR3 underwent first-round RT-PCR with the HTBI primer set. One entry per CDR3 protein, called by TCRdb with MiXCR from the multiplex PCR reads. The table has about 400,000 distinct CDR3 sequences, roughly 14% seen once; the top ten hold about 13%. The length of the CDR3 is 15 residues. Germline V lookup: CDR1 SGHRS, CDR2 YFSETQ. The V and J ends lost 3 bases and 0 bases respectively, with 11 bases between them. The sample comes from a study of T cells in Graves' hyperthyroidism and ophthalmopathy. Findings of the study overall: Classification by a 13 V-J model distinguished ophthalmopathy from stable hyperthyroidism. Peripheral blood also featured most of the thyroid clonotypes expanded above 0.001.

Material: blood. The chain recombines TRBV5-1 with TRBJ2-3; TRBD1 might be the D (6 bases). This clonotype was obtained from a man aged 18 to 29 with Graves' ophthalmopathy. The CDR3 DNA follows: TGCGCCAGCAGCTGGGGGACACTAAGCACAGATACGCAGTATTTT. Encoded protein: CASSWGTLSTDTQYF.